These 9 T cell receptor beta chains came from one sample sequenced in a study of T cells after posttransplantation cyclophosphamide. Profiling relied on immunoSEQ multiplex PCR, and the TCRdb table lists in-frame clones only, not all of them. The sample consists of thousands of clones, about 91% of them appearing once. Sequencing input: memory CD4+ T cells sorted from PBMCs. These receptors were collected from a woman aged 55-69 years in good health, CMV-negative, and a related stem cell transplant donor.

The chain has TRBV28 and TRBJ2-2, with TRBD2 matching 7 bases. With 5 bases clipped from V and 4 bases from J, the junction kept 13 bases outside the gene matches. Looked up from germline, CDR1 is MDHEN and CDR2 is SYDVKM. The CDR3 spans 17 residues. The CDR3 sequence is CASSTPIGEGITGELFF. As DNA, the CDR3 is TGTGCCAGCAGTACACCCATAGGGGAGGGGATCACCGGGGAGCTGTTTTTT.

This clone has only one observation. The chain's CDR3 is CASSSDRGYVTEAFF. CDR3 coding DNA: TGTGCCAGCAGCTCGGACAGGGGGTATGTCACTGAAGCTTTCTTT. The chain uses TRBV7-2 and TRBJ1-1; 10 bases are shared with TRBD1. The germline CDR1 and CDR2 sequences are SGHTA and FQGNSA. After removal of 4 bases from V and 4 bases from J, the junction contained 6 bases not matched to a gene. This CDR3 is built from 15 residues. The full variable domain, completed using reference TRBV7-2 and TRBJ1-1, is GAGVSQSPSNKVTEKGKDVELRCDPISGHTALYWYRQSLGQGLEFLIYFQGNSAPDKSGLPSDRFSAERTGGSVSTLTIQRTQQEDSAVYLCASSSDRGYVTEAFFGQGTRLTVV.

CDR3 sequence: CASSLSVGQALGYGYTF. Written as DNA, the CDR3 is TGTGCCAGCAGTTTATCGGTTGGACAGGCGCTTGGCTATGGCTACACCTTC. The gene calls are TRBV28 and TRBJ1-2; 7 nucleotides align to TRBD1. Trimming at V came to 1 base and at J to 4 bases, leaving 12 bases not matched to a gene. The CDR3 contains 17 residues. Germline lookup yields CDR1 MDHEN and CDR2 SYDVKM.

This rearrangement joins TRBV5-6 to TRBJ1-2, with TRBD1 matching over 9 bases. V shed 2 bases, J shed 3 bases, and the junction held 5 bases outside the gene matches. Germline values: CDR1 SGHDT, CDR2 YYEEEE. The CDR3 has 15 amino acids. DNA of the CDR3: TGTGCCAGCAGCTTCCGGGACAGGGTCTACTATGGCTACACCTTC. Encoded protein: CASSFRDRVYYGYTF.

The chain uses TRBV6-5 and TRBJ1-2; tentatively, D is TRBD1 (6 bases). V gave up 7 bases and J gave up 4 bases, with 13 bases separating them. Germline V lookup: CDR1 MNHEY, CDR2 SVGAGI. The CDR3 is made up of 13 amino acids. This chain's CDR3 is CASIPTGTYGYTF. As DNA, the CDR3 is TGTGCCAGCATCCCGACAGGAACCTATGGCTACACCTTC.

The V and J genes are TRBV7-2 and TRBJ2-2; 9 bases are a match to TRBD2. This CDR3 is 17 amino acids long. Per the germline V gene, CDR1 is SGHTA and CDR2 is FQGNSA. The V gene end was trimmed by 5 bases and the J gene end by 5 bases; junction bases not matched to a gene: 12. The CDR3 coding sequence is TGTGCCAGCAGCCCTCCAAGGGCGGGAGGGTGGACCGGGGAGCTGTTTTTT. Its protein is CASSPPRAGGWTGELFF.

This clone showed up just once. The gene calls are TRBV5-4 and TRBJ2-5, with 11 bases lining up with TRBD2. The CDR3 has 16 amino acids. J lost 0 bases, V lost 4 bases, and 5 bases had no gene match. Germline CDR1 and CDR2: SGHNT and YYREEE (reference sequence). The CDR3 region is CASSDGTSGYQETQYF. CDR3 DNA sequence: TGTGCCAGCAGCGACGGGACTAGCGGCTACCAAGAGACCCAGTACTTC.

Regarding this clone: Other DNA sequences from this sample encode an identical CDR3 as well. V is TRBV6-6 and J is TRBJ1-6; possibly TRBD1 for D (5 bases). Germline assignment: CDR1 MNHNY and CDR2 SVGAGI (reference sequence). V lost 7 bases and J lost 8, with 12 bases in between. The CDR3 is 13 amino acids. Here the CDR3 reads CASTGQGYSPLHF. CDR3 DNA: TGTGCCAGCACCGGGCAGGGCTATTCACCCCTCCACTTT.

This clone was recorded only once. The chain links TRBV5-4 to TRBJ2-2; 13 positions match TRBD2. The CDR3 is 18 amino acids. V was clipped by 4 bases and J by 0 bases; unmatched bases: 6. Germline lookup yields CDR1 SGHNT and CDR2 YYREEE (reference sequence). In DNA form, the CDR3 reads TGTGCCAGCAGCCCCGGACTAGCGGGAGCCCCGAACACCGGGGAGCTGTTTTTT. Protein sequence: CASSPGLAGAPNTGELFF. Full variable domain (rest looked up from reference TRBV5-4 and TRBJ2-2): ETGVTQSPTHLIKTRGQQVTLRCSSQSGHNTVSWYQQALGQGPQFIFQYYREEENGRGNFPPRFSGLQFPNYSSELNVNALELDDSALYLCASSPGLAGAPNTGELFFGEGSRLTVL.